The clone carrying this T cell receptor beta chain was counted only a few times. Sequenced by immunoSEQ multiplex PCR; TCRdb stores in-frame clones only, minus some. Found here are 90,000 to 150,000 clones, about 91% of them singletons; the top ten hold roughly 0.94%. These data originate in a study of blood T cell repertoires in COVID-19. V dropped 6 bases and J dropped 4 bases, with 9 bases sitting between them. The CDR3 is 13 amino acids. Germline loops: CDR1 MNHEY, CDR2 SVGAGI. The sample was peripheral blood. The receptor was derived from a woman aged 50 to 60 with active or convalescent COVID-19. The chain couples TRBV6-5 to TRBJ1-4, with a tentative D call TRBD1 (5 bases). The CDR3 coding sequence is TGTGCCAGCAGGGGGCAGATTAATGAAAAACTGTTTTTT. As protein: CASRGQINEKLFF.